Presented here are 4 T cell receptor beta chains from one specimen sequenced in a study of blood T cell repertoires in COVID-19. Assay used: immunoSEQ multiplex PCR; TCRdb lists only in-frame clones, some missing. Counted here are approximately 210,000 clones, about 87% occurring once; the ten biggest clones make up about 1.8%. Source material: peripheral blood. The receptors stem from a man between 65 and 80 years old with acute or convalescent COVID-19.

This sequence joins TRBV29-1 and TRBJ2-1, with TRBD2 matching 12 bases. Germline loops: CDR1 SQVTM, CDR2 ANQGSEA. With 7 bases clipped from V and 4 bases from J, the junction kept 5 bases outside the gene matches. The CDR3 totals 14 residues. The CDR3, as DNA: TGCAGCGGAGGGACTAGCGGGCCTTACAATGAGCAGTTCTTC. It is translated as CSGGTSGPYNEQFF.

J is TRBJ2-1 and V is TRBV5-4; 7 bases align to TRBD2. The CDR3 contains 14 residues. The V gene end was trimmed by 1 base and the J gene end by 10 bases; junction bases not matched to a gene: 8. CDR1 is SGHNT and CDR2 is YYREEE in the germline V gene (reference sequence). For the CDR3, the DNA is TGTGCCAGCAGCTTGTACGGACTAGAAATCGAGCAGTTCTTC. Translation gives CASSLYGLEIEQFF.

This clone was recorded only once. The chain employs TRBV9 and TRBJ1-3; D gene unclear. This CDR3 spans 16 amino acids. Trimming removed 0 bases at V and 0 bases at J, with 10 bases between. Germline CDR1 reads SGDLS; CDR2 reads YYNGEE. As DNA, the CDR3 is TGTGCCAGCAGCGTAGGGGCCGGCTACTCTGGAAACACCATATATTTT. The encoded protein is CASSVGAGYSGNTIYF.

This sequence joins TRBV10-3 and TRBJ2-1; TRBD2 matches at 8 bases. J lost 7 bases, V lost 3 bases, and 8 bases had no gene match. The CDR3 length is 15 residues. CDR1 and CDR2 from the germline V gene are ENHRY and SYGVKD. CDR3 in amino acids: CAISDPSGRSNEQFF. CDR3 in DNA: TGTGCCATCAGTGACCCCAGCGGGAGATCGAATGAGCAGTTCTTC.